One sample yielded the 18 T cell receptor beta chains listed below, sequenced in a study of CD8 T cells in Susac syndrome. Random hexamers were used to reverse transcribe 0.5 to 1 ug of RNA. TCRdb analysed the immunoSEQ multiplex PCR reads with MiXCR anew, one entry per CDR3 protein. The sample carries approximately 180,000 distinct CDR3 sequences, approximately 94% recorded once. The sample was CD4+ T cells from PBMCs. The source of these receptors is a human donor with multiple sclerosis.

The CDR3 spells CASSAGGSGYYEQYF. CDR3 sequence (DNA): TGTGCCAGCAGCGCGGGGGGAAGTGGGTACTACGAGCAGTACTTC. The V and J genes are TRBV7-2 and TRBJ2-7, with TRBD2 matching 8 bases. The CDR3 contains 15 residues. V was clipped by 5 bases and J by 3 bases; unmatched bases: 9. CDR1 and CDR2 from the germline V gene are SGHTA and FQGNSA.

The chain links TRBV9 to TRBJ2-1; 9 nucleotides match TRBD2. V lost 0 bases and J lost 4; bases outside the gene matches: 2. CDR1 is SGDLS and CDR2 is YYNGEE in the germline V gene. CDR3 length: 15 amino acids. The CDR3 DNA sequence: TGTGCCAGCAGCGTAGAGGGACTAGCTTACAATGAGCAGTTCTTC. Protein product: CASSVEGLAYNEQFF.

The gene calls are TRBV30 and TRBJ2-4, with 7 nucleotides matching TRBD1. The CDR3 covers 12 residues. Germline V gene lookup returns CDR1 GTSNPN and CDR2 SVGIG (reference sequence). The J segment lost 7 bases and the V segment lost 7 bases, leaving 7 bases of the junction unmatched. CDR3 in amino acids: CAYTGVWNIQYF. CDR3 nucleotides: TGTGCCTACACAGGGGTTTGGAACATTCAGTACTTC.

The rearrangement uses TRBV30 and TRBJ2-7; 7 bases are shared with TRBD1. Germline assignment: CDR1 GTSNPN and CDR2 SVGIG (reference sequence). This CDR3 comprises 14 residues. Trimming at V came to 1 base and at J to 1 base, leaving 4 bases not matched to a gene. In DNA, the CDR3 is TGTGCCTGGAGTGGTCCGGGACAGTCCTACGAGCAGTACTTC. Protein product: CAWSGPGQSYEQYF.

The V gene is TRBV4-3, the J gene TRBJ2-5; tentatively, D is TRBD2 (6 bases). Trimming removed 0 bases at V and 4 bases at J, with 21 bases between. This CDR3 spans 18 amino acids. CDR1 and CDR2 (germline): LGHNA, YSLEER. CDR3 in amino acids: CASSQDWGKWRGGETQYF. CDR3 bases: TGCGCCAGCAGCCAAGATTGGGGGAAATGGCGGGGAGGAGAGACCCAGTACTTC.

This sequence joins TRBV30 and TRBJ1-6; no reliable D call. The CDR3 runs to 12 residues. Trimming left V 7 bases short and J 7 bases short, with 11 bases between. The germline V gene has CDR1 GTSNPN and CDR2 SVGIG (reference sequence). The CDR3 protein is CAYNNANSPLHF. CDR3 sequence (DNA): TGTGCCTACAACAATGCGAATTCACCCCTCCACTTT.

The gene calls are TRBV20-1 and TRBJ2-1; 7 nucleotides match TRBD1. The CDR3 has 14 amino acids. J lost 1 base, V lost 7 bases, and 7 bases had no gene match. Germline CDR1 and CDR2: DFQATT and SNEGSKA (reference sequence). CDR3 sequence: CSGQGYWSYNEQFF. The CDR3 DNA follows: TGCAGTGGACAGGGTTATTGGTCCTACAATGAGCAGTTCTTC.

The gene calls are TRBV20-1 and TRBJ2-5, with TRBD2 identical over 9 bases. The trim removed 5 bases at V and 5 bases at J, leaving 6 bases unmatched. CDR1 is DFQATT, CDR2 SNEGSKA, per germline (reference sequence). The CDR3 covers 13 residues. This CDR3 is CSAVRLAAETQYF. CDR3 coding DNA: TGCAGTGCTGTAAGACTAGCGGCGGAGACCCAGTACTTC.

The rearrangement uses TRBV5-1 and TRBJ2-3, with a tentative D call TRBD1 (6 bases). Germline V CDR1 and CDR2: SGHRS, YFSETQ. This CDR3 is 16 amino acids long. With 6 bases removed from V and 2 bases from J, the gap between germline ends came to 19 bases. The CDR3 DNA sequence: TGCGCCAGCACCCTACCCACAGGGAGCTCCACAGATACGCAGTATTTT. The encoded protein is CASTLPTGSSTDTQYF.

CDR3 amino acids: CSAPLPQGAYEQYF. CDR3 nucleotide sequence: TGCAGTGCTCCTTTACCACAGGGAGCCTACGAGCAGTACTTC. This chain links TRBV20-1 with TRBJ2-7, with TRBD1 as a possible D gene (6 bases). Germline-derived CDR1 and CDR2 are DFQATT and SNEGSKA (reference sequence). The CDR3 length is 14 residues. V lost 5 bases and J 2 bases, leaving 16 bases between the germline ends.

CDR3 nucleotide sequence: TGCAGTGCCCCGGCCCCCCGACGGACGACAGATACGCAGTATTTT. Its translation is CSAPAPRRTTDTQYF. The chain employs TRBV20-1 and TRBJ2-3, with D uncertain. The CDR3 runs to 15 residues. Germline lookup yields CDR1 DFQATT and CDR2 SNEGSKA (reference sequence). V dropped 6 bases and J dropped 3 bases, with 19 bases sitting between them.

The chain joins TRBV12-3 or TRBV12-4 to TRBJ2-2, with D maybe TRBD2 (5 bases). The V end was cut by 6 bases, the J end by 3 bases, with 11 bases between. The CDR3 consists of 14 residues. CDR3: CASRWTQDTGELFF. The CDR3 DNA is TGTGCCAGCAGATGGACTCAAGACACCGGGGAGCTGTTTTTT.

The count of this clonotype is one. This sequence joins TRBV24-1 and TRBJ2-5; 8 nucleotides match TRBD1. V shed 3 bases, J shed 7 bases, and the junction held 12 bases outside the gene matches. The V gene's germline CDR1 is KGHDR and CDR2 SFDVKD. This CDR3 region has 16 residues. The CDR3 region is CATSDPPDRGIGTQYF. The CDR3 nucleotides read TGTGCCACCAGTGATCCTCCCGACAGGGGAATTGGGACCCAGTACTTC.

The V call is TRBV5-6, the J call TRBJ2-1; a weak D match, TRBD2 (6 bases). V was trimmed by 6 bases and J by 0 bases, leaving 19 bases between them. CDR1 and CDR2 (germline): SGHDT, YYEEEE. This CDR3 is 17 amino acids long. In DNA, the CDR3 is TGTGCCAGCATCGGACGTGGGGGGAGGAGCTCCTACAATGAGCAGTTCTTC. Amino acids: CASIGRGGRSSYNEQFF.

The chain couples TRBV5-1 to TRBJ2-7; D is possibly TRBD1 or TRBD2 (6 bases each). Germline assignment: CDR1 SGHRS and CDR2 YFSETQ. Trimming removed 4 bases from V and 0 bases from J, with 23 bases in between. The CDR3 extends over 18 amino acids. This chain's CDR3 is CASSGGLGASDFSYEQYF. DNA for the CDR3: TGCGCCAGCAGCGGAGGGTTGGGGGCCAGCGATTTCTCCTACGAGCAGTACTTC.

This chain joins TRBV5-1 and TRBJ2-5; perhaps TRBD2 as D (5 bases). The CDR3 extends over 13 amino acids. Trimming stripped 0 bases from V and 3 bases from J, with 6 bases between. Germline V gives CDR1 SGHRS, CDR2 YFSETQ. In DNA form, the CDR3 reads TGCGCCAGCAGCTTGGTCGGGAAAGAGACCCAGTACTTC. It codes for CASSLVGKETQYF.

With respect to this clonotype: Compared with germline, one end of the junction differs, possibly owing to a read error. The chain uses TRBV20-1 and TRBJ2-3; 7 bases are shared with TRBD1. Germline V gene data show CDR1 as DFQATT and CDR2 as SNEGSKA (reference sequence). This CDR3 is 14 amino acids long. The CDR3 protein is CSGRQGSSTDTQYF. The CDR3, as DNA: TGCAGTGGTAGACAGGGATCTAGCACAGATACGCAGTATTTT.

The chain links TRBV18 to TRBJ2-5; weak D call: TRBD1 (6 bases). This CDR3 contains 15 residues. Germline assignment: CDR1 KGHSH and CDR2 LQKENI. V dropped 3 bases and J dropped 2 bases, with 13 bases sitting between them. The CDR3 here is CASSPQWTAQETQYF. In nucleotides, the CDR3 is TGTGCCAGCTCACCCCAATGGACAGCTCAAGAGACCCAGTACTTC. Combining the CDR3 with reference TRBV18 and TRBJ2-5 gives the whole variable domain NAGVMQNPRHLVRRRGQEARLRCSPMKGHSHVYWYRQLPEEGLKFMVYLQKENIIDESGMPKERFSAEFPKEGPSILRIQQVVRGDSAAYFCASSPQWTAQETQYFGPGTRLLVL.